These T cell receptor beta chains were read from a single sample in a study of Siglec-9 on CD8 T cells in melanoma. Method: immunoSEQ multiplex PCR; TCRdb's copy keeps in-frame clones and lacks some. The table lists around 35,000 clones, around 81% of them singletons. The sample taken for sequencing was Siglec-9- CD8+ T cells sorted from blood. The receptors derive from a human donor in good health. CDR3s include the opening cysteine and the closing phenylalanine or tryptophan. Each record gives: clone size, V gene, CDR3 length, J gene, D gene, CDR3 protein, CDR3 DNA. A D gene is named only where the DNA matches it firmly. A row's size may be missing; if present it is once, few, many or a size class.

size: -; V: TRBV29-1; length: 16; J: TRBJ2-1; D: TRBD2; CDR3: CSVEKWDSGAYNEQFF; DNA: TGCAGCGTTGAAAAGTGGGATAGCGGGGCCTACAATGAGCAGTTCTTC
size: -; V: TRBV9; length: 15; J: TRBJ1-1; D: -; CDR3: CASNLWGGADTEAFF; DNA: TGTGCCAGCAACCTTTGGGGGGGGGCTGACACTGAAGCTTTCTTT
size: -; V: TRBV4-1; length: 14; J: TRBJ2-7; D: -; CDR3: CASSQATGAYEQYF; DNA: TGCGCCAGCAGCCAAGCCACAGGAGCCTACGAGCAGTACTTC
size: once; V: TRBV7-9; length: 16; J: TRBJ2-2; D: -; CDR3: CASSFLPRENTGELFF; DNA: TGTGCCAGCAGCTTTCTACCCAGGGAGAACACCGGGGAGCTGTTTTTT
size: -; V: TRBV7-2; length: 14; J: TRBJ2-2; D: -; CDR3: CASALLGNTGELFF; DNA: TGTGCCAGCGCCCTGTTAGGGAACACCGGGGAGCTGTTTTTT
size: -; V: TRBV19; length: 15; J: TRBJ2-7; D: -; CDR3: CASSIGPPGLYEQYF; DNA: TGTGCCAGTAGTATAGGCCCCCCAGGGCTCTACGAGCAGTACTTC
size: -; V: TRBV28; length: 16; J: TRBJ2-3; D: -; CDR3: CASSSADEASTDTQYF; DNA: TGTGCCAGTTCCTCAGCCGACGAGGCTAGCACAGATACGCAGTATTTT
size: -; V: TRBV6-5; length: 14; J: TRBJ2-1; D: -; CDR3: CASTSRGSDNEQFF; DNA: TGTGCCAGCACCTCGCGGGGTTCGGACAATGAGCAGTTCTTC
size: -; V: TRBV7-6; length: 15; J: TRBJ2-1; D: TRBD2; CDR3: CASSWGSGGYNEQFF; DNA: TGTGCCAGCAGCTGGGGTAGCGGGGGATACAATGAGCAGTTCTTC
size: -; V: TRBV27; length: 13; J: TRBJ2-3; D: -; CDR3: CASSPTFTDTQYF; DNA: TGTGCCAGCAGTCCGACGTTCACAGATACGCAGTATTTT
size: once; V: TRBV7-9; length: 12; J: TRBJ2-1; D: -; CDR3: CASSPYYNEQFF; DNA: TGTGCCAGCAGCCCATACTACAATGAGCAGTTCTTC
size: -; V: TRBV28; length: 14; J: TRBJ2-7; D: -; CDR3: CASSFADGPYEQYF; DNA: TGTGCCAGCAGTTTCGCCGACGGCCCCTACGAGCAGTACTTC
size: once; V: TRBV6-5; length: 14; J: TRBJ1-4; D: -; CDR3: CASSGGGVREKLFF; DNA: TGTGCCAGCAGTGGGGGGGGCGTTAGGGAAAAACTGTTTTTT
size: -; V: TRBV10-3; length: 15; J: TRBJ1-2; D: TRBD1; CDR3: CAISDPGQGLYGYTF; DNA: TGTGCCATCAGTGATCCGGGACAGGGGCTCTATGGCTACACCTTC
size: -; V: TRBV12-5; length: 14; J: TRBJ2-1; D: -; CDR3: CASGLDPGYNEQFF; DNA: TGTGCTAGTGGTTTGGATCCGGGGTACAATGAGCAGTTCTTC
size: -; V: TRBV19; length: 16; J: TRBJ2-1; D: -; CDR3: CASSIQQDPSYNEQFF; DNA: TGTGCCAGTAGTATCCAACAGGACCCTTCCTACAATGAGCAGTTCTTC
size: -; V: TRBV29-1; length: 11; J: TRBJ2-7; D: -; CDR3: CSVLFYYEQYF; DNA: TGCAGCGTTCTATTCTACTACGAGCAGTACTTC
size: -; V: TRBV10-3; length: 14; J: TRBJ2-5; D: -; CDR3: CAISDEVSEVTQYF; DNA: TGTGCCATCAGTGATGAGGTTAGCGAGGTGACCCAGTACTTC
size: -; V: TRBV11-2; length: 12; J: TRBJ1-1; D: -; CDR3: CASTPRGTEAFF; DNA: TGTGCCAGCACCCCCCGGGGCACTGAAGCTTTCTTT
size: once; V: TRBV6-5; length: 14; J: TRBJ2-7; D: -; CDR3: CASSYSQGSYEQYF; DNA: TGTGCCAGCAGTTACTCGCAGGGGTCCTACGAGCAGTACTTC
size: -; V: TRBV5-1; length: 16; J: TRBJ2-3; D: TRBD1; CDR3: CASSQSGTGDPDTQYF; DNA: TGCGCCAGCAGCCAATCCGGGACAGGGGACCCAGATACGCAGTATTTT
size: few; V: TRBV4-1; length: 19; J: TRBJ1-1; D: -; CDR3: CASSHLISPGVGGNTEAFF; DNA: TGCGCCAGCAGCCACCTCATTTCCCCCGGAGTGGGGGGGAACACTGAAGCTTTCTTT
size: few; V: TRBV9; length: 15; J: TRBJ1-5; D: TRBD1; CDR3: CASSLGGTGHQPQHF; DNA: TGTGCCAGCAGCCTAGGGGGGACAGGGCATCAGCCCCAGCATTTT
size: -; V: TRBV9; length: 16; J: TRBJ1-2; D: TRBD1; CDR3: CASSEDRGRGYYGYTF; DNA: TGTGCCAGCAGCGAGGACAGGGGGCGAGGATACTATGGCTACACCTTC